The 30 T cell receptor beta chains below were found in one sample sequenced in a study of shared T cell receptors in the human thymus. The method was immunoSEQ multiplex PCR; TCRdb's version includes in-frame clones alone and lacks a portion of them. The sample yields over 650,000 clones, around 87% seen once. These same records also appear under a second study, on human thymus T cells.

The specimen was thymocytes. The receptors were gathered from a boy less than two years old with a congenital heart defect.

The genes are TRBV13 and TRBJ2-2, with D possibly matching TRBD1 (5 bases). The CDR3 has 14 residues. Trimming removed 2 bases at V and 6 bases at J, with 10 bases between. The germline gives CDR1 PRHDT, CDR2 FYEKMQ (reference sequence). The CDR3 protein is CASSLQGPAGELFF. In DNA form, the CDR3 reads TGTGCCAGCAGCTTACAGGGTCCGGCCGGGGAGCTGTTTTTT.

The chain recombines TRBV18 with TRBJ1-1; the match to TRBD1 covers 7 bases. Germline V gene data show CDR1 as KGHSH and CDR2 as LQKENI. The CDR3 spans 15 residues. The junction had 6 bases not matched to a gene; V was cut back by 0 bases and J by 5 bases. CDR3: CASSPPDRWWTEAFF. CDR3 coding DNA: TGTGCCAGCTCACCACCGGACAGGTGGTGGACTGAAGCTTTCTTT.

The V gene is TRBV28, the J gene TRBJ1-2, with TRBD1 matching over 8 bases. Germline V gene lookup returns CDR1 MDHEN and CDR2 SYDVKM. The V gene end was trimmed by 6 bases and the J gene end by 7 bases; junction bases not matched to a gene: 10. The CDR3 runs 14 residues. The CDR3 coding sequence is TGTGCCAGCAGCCATGCCCAGGGGGCCGGTGGCTACACCTTC. It codes for CASSHAQGAGGYTF.

The chain carries TRBV4-1 and TRBJ2-1, with D possibly matching TRBD2 (5 bases). Germline V gene lookup returns CDR1 MGHRA and CDR2 YSYEKL. V was cut by 1 base and J by 5 bases, with 21 bases left in between. The CDR3 consists of 18 residues. CDR3 residues: CASSQGRPDRPADNEQFF. The DNA for the CDR3 is TGCGCCAGCAGCCAAGGGCGACCCGACCGACCAGCGGACAATGAGCAGTTCTTC.

The genes are TRBV5-1 and TRBJ2-1; 8 bases align to TRBD2. V lost 5 bases to trimming and J lost 6 bases; unmatched junction nucleotides: 7. The CDR3 length is 14 residues. Germline V gene sequence: CDR1 SGHRS, CDR2 YFSETQ. The CDR3 DNA is TGCGCCAGCAGATCGGGGGGGGTTGGCAATGAGCAGTTCTTC. This encodes CASRSGGVGNEQFF.

The chain combines TRBV10-2 with TRBJ2-7; D gene ambiguous. This CDR3 has 13 residues. Trimming removed 7 bases at V and 4 bases at J, with 14 bases between. Germline CDR1 is WSHSY and CDR2 is SAAADI. The CDR3 nucleotides read TGCGCCAGCAAATCGCTAGTTTCTTACGAGCAGTACTTC. This translates into CASKSLVSYEQYF.

The chain couples TRBV12-5 to TRBJ2-7; 7 bases line up with TRBD1. The CDR3 spans 19 residues. After removal of 1 base from V and 3 bases from J, the junction contained 18 bases not matched to a gene. Germline V lookup: CDR1 LGHNT, CDR2 FRNRAP. The CDR3 region is CASGLEDGQAWAARYEQYF. In DNA, the CDR3 is TGTGCTAGTGGTTTGGAGGATGGACAGGCATGGGCCGCCCGCTACGAGCAGTACTTC.

The CDR3 protein is CASSRETSGTPVEKLFF. CDR3 sequence (DNA): TGTGCCAGCAGCCGAGAAACGTCCGGGACTCCGGTTGAAAAACTGTTTTTT. V and J are TRBV4-2 and TRBJ1-4, with D possibly being TRBD1 (5 bases). CDR1 and CDR2 from the germline V gene are LGHNA and YNFKEQ. Trimming pared 4 bases from V and 7 bases from J, leaving 22 bases between. This CDR3 spans 17 amino acids.

In this sample, this clone turned up once. The chain employs TRBV6-6 and TRBJ2-1, with a weak D call TRBD2 (6 bases). The ends were cut back, 0 bases at V and 0 bases at J, with 9 bases in the middle. This CDR3 has 16 residues. Germline assignment: CDR1 MNHNY and CDR2 SVGAGI (reference sequence). CDR3 in amino acids: CASSYSSSGSYNEQFF. Here the CDR3 DNA reads TGTGCCAGCAGTTACTCGAGTAGCGGCTCCTACAATGAGCAGTTCTTC.

CDR3 in amino acids: CASSLSAQGAAGNTIYF. CDR3 DNA sequence: TGCGCCAGCAGCTTATCGGCACAGGGGGCGGCTGGAAACACCATATATTTT. The J gene is TRBJ1-3, the V gene TRBV5-1; 9 bases match TRBD1. Germline CDR1 SGHRS, CDR2 YFSETQ. J gave up 2 bases and V 2 bases, and 8 bases lay outside the gene matches. The CDR3 has 17 residues. Full variable domain (outside the CDR3, taken from reference TRBV5-1 and TRBJ1-3): KAGVTQTPRYLIKTRGQQVTLSCSPISGHRSVSWYQQTPGQGLQFLFEYFSETQRNKGNFPGRFSGRQFSNSRSEMNVSTLELGDSALYLCASSLSAQGAAGNTIYFGEGSWLTVV.

This chain uses TRBV28 with TRBJ2-3; D might be TRBD1 (6 bases). Germline assignment: CDR1 MDHEN and CDR2 SYDVKM. This CDR3 is 15 amino acids long. Trimming left V 3 bases short and J 0 bases short, with 10 bases between. CDR3 region: CASSFQGLSTDTQYF. For the CDR3, the DNA is TGTGCCAGCAGTTTCCAGGGGCTCAGCACAGATACGCAGTATTTT.

This chain joins TRBV27 and TRBJ1-6; possibly TRBD1 for D (5 bases). This CDR3 contains 15 residues. Germline V gene sequence: CDR1 MNHEY, CDR2 SMNVEV (reference sequence). V was shortened by 3 bases and J by 7 bases, with 13 bases between the two germline ends. CDR3 nucleotides: TGTGCCAGCAGTTTCCTCCGGAACAGGAATTCACCCCTCCACTTT. This encodes CASSFLRNRNSPLHF.

The chain joins TRBV7-7 to TRBJ2-1; 12 bases fit TRBD2. With V trimmed by 5 bases and J by 5 bases, 4 bases remained unmatched. The CDR3 totals 15 residues. In germline, CDR1 is SSHAT, CDR2 FNYEAQ (reference sequence). Here the CDR3 reads CASSKRLAGDNEQFF. The CDR3 DNA sequence: TGTGCCAGCAGCAAAAGACTAGCGGGAGACAATGAGCAGTTCTTC.

This clone was seen more than once but under ten times. J is TRBJ1-5 and V is TRBV28; no definite D call. The CDR3 covers 14 residues. Germline V gene data show CDR1 as MDHEN and CDR2 as SYDVKM. V lost 4 bases and J 5 bases, leaving 12 bases between the germline ends. The DNA of the CDR3 is TGTGCCAGCAGTTCGGTCGTAGAGCATCAGCCCCAGCATTTT. Its protein product is CASSSVVEHQPQHF.

The chain couples TRBV15 to TRBJ2-3; no clear D gene. The germline V and J ends were trimmed by 2 bases and 2 bases, with 14 bases remaining between them. Germline V gene sequence: CDR1 LNHNV, CDR2 YYDKDF (reference sequence). The CDR3 consists of 16 residues. CDR3 in DNA: TGTGCCACCAGCAGACCGCCTTATCTGGCCACAGATACGCAGTATTTT. It yields the protein CATSRPPYLATDTQYF.

Points on this clone: One end of the junction does not line up with germline, which may come from a read error. The rearrangement uses TRBV2 and TRBJ2-3; D may be TRBD2 (7 bases). Germline V gene sequence: CDR1 SNHLY, CDR2 FYNNEI. The CDR3 totals 12 residues. CDR3 nucleotides: TGTGCCAGCAGTGAAGCGGCGGGGGCTTCAAATTTT. Translated, it gives CASSEAAGASNF. Using reference TRBV2 and TRBJ2-3 for the parts outside the CDR3, the full variable domain is EPEVTQTPSHQVTQMGQEVILRCVPISNHLYFYWYRQILGQKVEFLVSFYNNEISEKSEIFDDQFSVERPDGSNFTLKIRSTKLEDSAMYFCASSEAAGASNFGPGTRLTVL.

The V gene is TRBV7-2, the J gene TRBJ2-6; a weak D match, TRBD2 (5 bases). V lost 1 base to trimming and J lost 0 bases, with 10 bases between them. Germline values: CDR1 SGHTA, CDR2 FQGNSA. CDR3 length: 17 residues. CDR3 DNA: TGTGCCAGCAGCTTAGAGGTAGCGAGCTCTGGGGCCAACGTCCTGACTTTC. It translates to CASSLEVASSGANVLTF.

This sequence joins TRBV19 and TRBJ1-5; D may be TRBD1 (6 bases). The CDR3 consists of 13 residues. The V end was cut by 7 bases, the J end by 7 bases, with 14 bases between. Looked up from germline, CDR1 is LNHDA and CDR2 is SQIVND (reference sequence). DNA for the CDR3: TGTGCCAGTAAGTCCCCGACAGGCCAGCCCCAGCATTTT. It translates to CASKSPTGQPQHF.

This chain links TRBV28 with TRBJ2-7; the D gene is possibly TRBD1 (5 bases). The V gene lost 3 bases and the J gene lost 2 bases, with 11 bases spanning the gap. CDR3 size: 14 residues. Germline-derived CDR1 and CDR2 are MDHEN and SYDVKM. CDR3 in amino acids: CASSFLTDTYEQYF. The DNA for the CDR3 is TGTGCCAGCAGTTTTCTGACAGATACCTACGAGCAGTACTTC.

The chain has TRBV18 and TRBJ2-7, with 10 nucleotides matching TRBD1. The germline V gene has CDR1 KGHSH and CDR2 LQKENI. The CDR3 runs 17 residues. V was clipped by 1 base and J by 2 bases; unmatched bases: 8. The CDR3 nucleotides are TGTGCCAGCTCACCACGCCCCGGGGGACAGGGGACCTACGAGCAGTACTTC. Translated, it gives CASSPRPGGQGTYEQYF.

The genes are TRBV14 and TRBJ2-1, with 12 bases fitting TRBD2. V lost 4 bases, J lost 6 bases, and 19 bases stayed unmatched. Germline V gene data show CDR1 as SGHDN and CDR2 as FVKESK. This CDR3 is 20 amino acids long. CDR3 loop: CASSRNPGLAGFFEGNEQFF. CDR3 in DNA: TGTGCCAGCAGCCGGAACCCGGGACTAGCGGGTTTTTTCGAGGGCAATGAGCAGTTCTTC.

The chain uses TRBV7-8 and TRBJ2-7, with TRBD2 as a possible D gene (5 bases). Deletions cut 3 bases from V and 5 bases from J, with 14 bases between. The CDR3 consists of 14 residues. The germline gives CDR1 SGHVS, CDR2 FQNEAQ. The CDR3 reads CASSLEDLPHEQYF. DNA of the CDR3: TGTGCCAGCAGCTTGGAGGACCTTCCCCACGAGCAGTACTTC. The entire variable domain, with the rest obtained from reference TRBV7-8 and TRBJ2-7, is as follows: GAGVSQSPRYKVAKRGQDVALRCDPISGHVSLFWYQQALGQGPEFLTYFQNEAQLDKSGLPSDRFFAERPEGSVSTLKIQRTQQEDSAVYLCASSLEDLPHEQYFGPGTRLTVT.

This chain connects TRBV10-3 to TRBJ2-7; the D gene is possibly TRBD1 (6 bases). This CDR3 contains 15 residues. Germline assignment: CDR1 ENHRY and CDR2 SYGVKD. V gave up 7 bases and J gave up 0 bases, with 16 bases separating them. The DNA of the CDR3 is TGTGCCATCACTTCGGGACAAGGGAGCTCCTACGAGCAGTACTTC. The encoded protein is CAITSGQGSSYEQYF.

This clone occurred a few times. The chain joins TRBV10-3 to TRBJ2-7, with TRBD2 identical over 12 bases. The V gene end was trimmed by 1 base and the J gene end by 2 bases; junction bases not matched to a gene: 12. The CDR3 has 19 residues. The V gene's germline CDR1 is ENHRY and CDR2 SYGVKD. This CDR3 reads CAISEWGFTSGRLPYEQYF. CDR3 nucleotide sequence: TGTGCCATCAGTGAGTGGGGCTTCACTAGCGGGAGGCTTCCCTACGAGCAGTACTTC.

This clone was counted a single time. In DNA, the CDR3 is TGTGCCAGCAGTTTATACAGGGCTGGGGACATTCAGTACTTC. This encodes CASSLYRAGDIQYF. This chain connects TRBV28 to TRBJ2-4; tentatively, D is TRBD1 (6 bases). The germline gives CDR1 MDHEN, CDR2 SYDVKM. Deletions cut 1 base from V and 8 bases from J, with 12 bases between. The CDR3 contains 14 residues.

J is TRBJ1-2 and V is TRBV30; perhaps TRBD1 as D (5 bases). The CDR3 has 13 amino acids. V was cut by 2 bases and J by 8 bases, with 15 bases left in between. Germline assignment: CDR1 GTSNPN and CDR2 SVGIG (reference sequence). The CDR3 DNA reads as TGTGCCTGGAGTCCGTTTGGACAAAAGGGCTACACCTTC. Its protein is CAWSPFGQKGYTF.

The chain combines TRBV4-3 with TRBJ2-5; 10 bases align to TRBD2. Looked up from germline, CDR1 is LGHNA and CDR2 is YSLEER. CDR3 length: 18 residues. V lost 1 base and J lost 5; bases outside the gene matches: 13. The CDR3 DNA reads TGCGCCAGCAGCCAAGGGGGGTCCCTAGCGGGAGTCGAGGAGACCCAGTACTTC. It is translated as CASSQGGSLAGVEETQYF.

The rearrangement joins TRBV5-6 to TRBJ1-5; 8 bases are a match to TRBD1. V was pared by 5 bases and J by 7 bases, with 8 bases of the junction left unmatched. CDR1 and CDR2 (germline): SGHDT, YYEEEE. CDR3 length: 14 amino acids. Here the CDR3 reads CASSSQGAHQPQHF. DNA of the CDR3: TGTGCCAGCAGTTCTCAGGGGGCGCACCAGCCCCAGCATTTT.

There are a few counts of this clone. This likely comes from a read error, as the CDR3 has no conserved phenylalanine or tryptophan at its end. Because the CDR3's place on the DNA is in doubt, the DNA is left out and the CDR3 is given as listed by TCRdb. The genes are TRBV21-1 and TRBJ1-3. TRBV21-1 is a pseudogene segment. The CDR3 spans 11 residues, counting both ends. The CDR3: CASSTPGGGRI.

The rearrangement uses TRBV28 and TRBJ2-7; tentative D call: TRBD1 (6 bases). The V gene's germline CDR1 is MDHEN and CDR2 SYDVKM. V gave up 8 bases and J gave up 3 bases, with 35 bases separating them. The CDR3 consists of 20 residues. CDR3 sequence (DNA): TGTGCCAGCTCCCCAGGGGTCCCCACTTTCACAAGACCGCGGCACTACGAGCAGTACTTC. This codes for CASSPGVPTFTRPRHYEQYF.